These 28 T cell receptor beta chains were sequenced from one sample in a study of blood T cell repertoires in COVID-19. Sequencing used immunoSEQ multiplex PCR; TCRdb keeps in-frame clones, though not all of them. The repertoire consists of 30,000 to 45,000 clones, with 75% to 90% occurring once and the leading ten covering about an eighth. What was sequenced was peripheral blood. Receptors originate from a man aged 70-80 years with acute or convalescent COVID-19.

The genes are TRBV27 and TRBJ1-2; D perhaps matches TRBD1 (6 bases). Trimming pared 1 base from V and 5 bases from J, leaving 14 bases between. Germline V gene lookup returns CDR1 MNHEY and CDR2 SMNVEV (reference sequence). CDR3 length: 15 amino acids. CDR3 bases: TGTGCCAGCAGTTTATACCGGGACACCAAATATGGCTACACCTTC. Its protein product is CASSLYRDTKYGYTF.

As DNA, the CDR3 is TGTGCCAGCAGCCCATATAGCGGGAGGGATGATGAGCAGTTCTTC. It specifies CASSPYSGRDDEQFF. The chain is built from TRBV9 and TRBJ2-1; 11 bases line up with TRBD2. Germline lookup yields CDR1 SGDLS and CDR2 YYNGEE. Unmatched junction bases numbered 8, after V lost 4 bases and J lost 8 bases. The CDR3 is made up of 15 amino acids.

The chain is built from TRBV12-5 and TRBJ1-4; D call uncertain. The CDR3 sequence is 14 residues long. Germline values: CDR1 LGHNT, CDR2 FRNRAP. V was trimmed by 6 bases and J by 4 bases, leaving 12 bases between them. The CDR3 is CASGPQVYNEKLFF. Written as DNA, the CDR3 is TGTGCTAGTGGCCCTCAGGTTTATAATGAAAAACTGTTTTTT.

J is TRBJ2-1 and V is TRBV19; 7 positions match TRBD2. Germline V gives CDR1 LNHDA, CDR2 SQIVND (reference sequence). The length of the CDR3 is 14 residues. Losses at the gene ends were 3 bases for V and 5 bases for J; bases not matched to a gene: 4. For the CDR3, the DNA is TGTGCCAGTAGTATGCCCGGGACTAACAATGAGCAGTTCTTC. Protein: CASSMPGTNNEQFF.

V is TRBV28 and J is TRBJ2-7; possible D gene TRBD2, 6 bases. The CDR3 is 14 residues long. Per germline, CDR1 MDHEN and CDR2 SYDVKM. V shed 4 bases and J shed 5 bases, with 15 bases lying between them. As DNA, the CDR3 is TGTGCCAGCAGTTCGGGCGGGGTAATCCACGAGCAGTACTTC. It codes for CASSSGGVIHEQYF.

The CDR3 loop is CASSHRGNYGYTF. Written as DNA, the CDR3 is TGTGCCAGCAGCCACCGCGGGAACTATGGCTACACCTTC. The gene calls are TRBV3-1 (or the pseudogene TRBV3-2) and TRBJ1-2, with D uncertain. The CDR3 sequence is 13 residues long. With 3 bases removed from V and 2 bases from J, the gap between germline ends came to 7 bases. The germline gives CDR1 LGHDT, CDR2 YNNKEL (reference sequence).

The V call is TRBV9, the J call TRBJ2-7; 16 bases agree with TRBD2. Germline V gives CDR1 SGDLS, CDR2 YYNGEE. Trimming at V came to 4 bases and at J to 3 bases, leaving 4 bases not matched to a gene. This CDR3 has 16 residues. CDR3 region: CASSPGLAGGLYEQYF. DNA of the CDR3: TGTGCCAGCAGCCCGGGACTAGCGGGAGGGCTCTACGAGCAGTACTTC.

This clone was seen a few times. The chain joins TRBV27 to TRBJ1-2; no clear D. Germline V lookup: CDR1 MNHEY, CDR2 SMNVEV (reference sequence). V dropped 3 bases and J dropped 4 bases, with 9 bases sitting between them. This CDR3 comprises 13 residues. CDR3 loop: CASSFGRLYGYTF. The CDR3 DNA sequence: TGTGCCAGCAGTTTCGGGAGGCTCTATGGCTACACCTTC.

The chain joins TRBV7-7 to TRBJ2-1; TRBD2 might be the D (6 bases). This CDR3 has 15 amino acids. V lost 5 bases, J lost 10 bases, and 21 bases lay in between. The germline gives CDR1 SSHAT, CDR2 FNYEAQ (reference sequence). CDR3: CASSPSGPSLKEQFF. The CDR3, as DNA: TGTGCCAGCAGCCCGAGCGGGCCTTCTCTCAAAGAGCAGTTCTTC. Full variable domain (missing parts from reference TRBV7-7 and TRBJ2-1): GAGVSQSPRYKVTKRGQDVTLRCDPISSHATLYWYQQALGQGPEFLTYFNYEAQPDKSGLPSDRFSAERPEGSISTLTIQRTEQRDSAMYRCASSPSGPSLKEQFFGPGTRLTVL.

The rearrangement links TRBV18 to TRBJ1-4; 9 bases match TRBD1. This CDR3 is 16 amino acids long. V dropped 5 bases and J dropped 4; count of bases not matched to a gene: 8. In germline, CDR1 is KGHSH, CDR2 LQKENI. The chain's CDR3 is CASSFTGQGYNEKLFF. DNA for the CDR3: TGTGCCAGCTCATTTACGGGACAGGGATATAATGAAAAACTGTTTTTT. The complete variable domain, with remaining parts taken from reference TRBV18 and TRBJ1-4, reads NAGVMQNPRHLVRRRGQEARLRCSPMKGHSHVYWYRQLPEEGLKFMVYLQKENIIDESGMPKERFSAEFPKEGPSILRIQQVVRGDSAAYFCASSFTGQGYNEKLFFGSGTQLSVL.

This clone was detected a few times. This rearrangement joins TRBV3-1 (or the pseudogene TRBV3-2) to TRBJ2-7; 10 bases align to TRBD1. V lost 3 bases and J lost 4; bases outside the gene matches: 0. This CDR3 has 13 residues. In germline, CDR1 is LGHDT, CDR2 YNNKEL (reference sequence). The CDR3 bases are TGTGCCAGCAGCCAGGGACAGGGGTACGAGCAGTACTTC. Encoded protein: CASSQGQGYEQYF.

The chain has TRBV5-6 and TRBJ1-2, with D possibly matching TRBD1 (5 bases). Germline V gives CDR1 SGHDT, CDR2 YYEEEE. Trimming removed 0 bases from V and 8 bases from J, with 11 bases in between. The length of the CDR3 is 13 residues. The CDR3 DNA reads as TGTGCCAGCAGCTTGGAAGGGGCAGACGGCTACACCTTC. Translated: CASSLEGADGYTF.

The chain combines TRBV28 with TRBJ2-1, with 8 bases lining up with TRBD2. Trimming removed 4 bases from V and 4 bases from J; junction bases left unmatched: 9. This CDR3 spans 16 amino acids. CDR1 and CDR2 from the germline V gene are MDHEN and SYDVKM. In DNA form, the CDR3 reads TGTGCCAGCAGTTCGCTGGCGGGAGGTCCTTACAATGAGCAGTTCTTC. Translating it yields CASSSLAGGPYNEQFF.

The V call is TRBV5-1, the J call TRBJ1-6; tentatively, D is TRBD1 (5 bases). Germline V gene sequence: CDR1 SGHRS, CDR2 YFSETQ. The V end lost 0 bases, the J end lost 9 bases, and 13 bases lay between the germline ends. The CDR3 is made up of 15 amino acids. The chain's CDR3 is CASSLEGSGGSPLHF. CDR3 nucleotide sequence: TGCGCCAGCAGCTTGGAAGGTTCCGGGGGTTCACCCCTCCACTTT.

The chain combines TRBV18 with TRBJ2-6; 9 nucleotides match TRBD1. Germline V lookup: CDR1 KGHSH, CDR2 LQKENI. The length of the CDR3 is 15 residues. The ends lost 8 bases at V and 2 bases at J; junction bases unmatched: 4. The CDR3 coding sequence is TGTGCCAGCGGAACAGGGGGCGCTGGGGCCAACGTCCTGACTTTC. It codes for CASGTGGAGANVLTF.

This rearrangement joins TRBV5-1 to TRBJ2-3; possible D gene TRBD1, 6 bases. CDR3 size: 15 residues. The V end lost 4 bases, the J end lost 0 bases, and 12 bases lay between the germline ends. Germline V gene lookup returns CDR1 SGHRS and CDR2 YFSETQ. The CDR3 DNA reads TGCGCCAGCAGCCGCATTGGACAGAGCACAGATACGCAGTATTTT. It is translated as CASSRIGQSTDTQYF.

CDR3 coding DNA: TGCGCCAGCAGCGCTGGGACAGGGGGCTCCTCACCCCTCCACTTT. This codes for CASSAGTGGSSPLHF. J is TRBJ1-6 and V is TRBV5-1; TRBD1 aligns across 12 bases. The CDR3 spans 15 residues. The trim removed 4 bases at V and 10 bases at J, leaving 6 bases unmatched. Germline V gene data show CDR1 as SGHRS and CDR2 as YFSETQ. Filled out from reference TRBV5-1 and TRBJ1-6, the complete variable domain reads KAGVTQTPRYLIKTRGQQVTLSCSPISGHRSVSWYQQTPGQGLQFLFEYFSETQRNKGNFPGRFSGRQFSNSRSEMNVSTLELGDSALYLCASSAGTGGSSPLHFGNGTRLTVT.

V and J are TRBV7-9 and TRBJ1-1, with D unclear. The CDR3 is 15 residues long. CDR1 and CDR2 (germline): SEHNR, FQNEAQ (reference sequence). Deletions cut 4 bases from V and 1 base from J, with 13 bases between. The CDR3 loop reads CASSSPEKQNTEAFF. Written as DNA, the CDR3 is TGTGCCAGCAGCTCCCCGGAGAAGCAGAACACTGAAGCTTTCTTT.

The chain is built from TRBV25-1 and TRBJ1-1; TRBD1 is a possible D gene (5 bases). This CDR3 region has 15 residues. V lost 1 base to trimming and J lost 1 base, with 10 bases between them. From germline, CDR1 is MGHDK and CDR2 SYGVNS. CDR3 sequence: CASSEFMGGNTEAFF. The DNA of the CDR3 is TGTGCCAGCAGTGAATTTATGGGGGGGAACACTGAAGCTTTCTTT.

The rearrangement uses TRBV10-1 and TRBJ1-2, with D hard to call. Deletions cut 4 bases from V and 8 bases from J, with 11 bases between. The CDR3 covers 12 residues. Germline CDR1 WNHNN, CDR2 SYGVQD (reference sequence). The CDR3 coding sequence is TGCGCCAGCAGTGTTAGCCAGCGCGGCTACACCTTC. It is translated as CASSVSQRGYTF.

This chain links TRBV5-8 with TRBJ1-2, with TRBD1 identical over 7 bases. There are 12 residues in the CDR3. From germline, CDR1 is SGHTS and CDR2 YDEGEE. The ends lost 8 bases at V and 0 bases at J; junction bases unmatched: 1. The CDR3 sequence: CARQGTNYGYTF. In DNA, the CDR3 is TGTGCCAGACAGGGGACTAACTATGGCTACACCTTC. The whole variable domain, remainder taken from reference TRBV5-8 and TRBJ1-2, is EAGVTQSPTHLIKTRGQQATLRCSPISGHTSVYWYQQALGLGLQFLLWYDEGEERNRGNFPPRFSGRQFPNYSSELNVNALELEDSALYLCARQGTNYGYTFGSGTRLTVV.

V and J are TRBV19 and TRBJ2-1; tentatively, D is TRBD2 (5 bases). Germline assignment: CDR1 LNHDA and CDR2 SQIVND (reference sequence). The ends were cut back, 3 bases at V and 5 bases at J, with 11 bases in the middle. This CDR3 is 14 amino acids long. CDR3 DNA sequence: TGTGCCAGTAGTATCGTCGGGATTAACAATGAGCAGTTCTTC. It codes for CASSIVGINNEQFF. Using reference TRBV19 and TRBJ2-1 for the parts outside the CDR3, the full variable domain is DGGITQSPKYLFRKEGQNVTLSCEQNLNHDAMYWYRQDPGQGLRLIYYSQIVNDFQKGDIAEGYSVSREKKESFPLTVTSAQKNPTAFYLCASSIVGINNEQFFGPGTRLTVL.

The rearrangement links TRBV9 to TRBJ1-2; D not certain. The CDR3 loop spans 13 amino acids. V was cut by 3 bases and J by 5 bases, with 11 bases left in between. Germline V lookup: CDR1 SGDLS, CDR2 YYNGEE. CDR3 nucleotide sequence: TGTGCCAGCAGCGGCAGTGGAGAGTATGGCTACACCTTC. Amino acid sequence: CASSGSGEYGYTF.

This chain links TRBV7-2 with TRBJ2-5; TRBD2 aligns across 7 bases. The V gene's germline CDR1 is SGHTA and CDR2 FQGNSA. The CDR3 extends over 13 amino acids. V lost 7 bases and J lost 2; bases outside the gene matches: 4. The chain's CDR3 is CASTQRDQETQYF. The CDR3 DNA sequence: TGTGCCAGCACTCAGCGGGATCAAGAGACCCAGTACTTC.

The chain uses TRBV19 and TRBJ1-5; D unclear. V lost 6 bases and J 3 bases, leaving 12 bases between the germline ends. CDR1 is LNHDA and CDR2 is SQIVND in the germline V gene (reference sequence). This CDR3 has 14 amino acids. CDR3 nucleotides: TGTGCCAGTAGCCCATCGGGGAACAATCAGCCCCAGCATTTT. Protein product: CASSPSGNNQPQHF.

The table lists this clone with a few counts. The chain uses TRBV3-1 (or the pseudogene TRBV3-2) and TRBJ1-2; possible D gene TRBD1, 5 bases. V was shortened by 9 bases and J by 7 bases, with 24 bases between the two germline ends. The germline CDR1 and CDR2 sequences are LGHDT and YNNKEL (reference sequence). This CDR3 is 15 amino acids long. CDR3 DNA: TGTGCCAGGCCCGGCTGGGGACTAGGTCTAGGTGGCTACACCTTC. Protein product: CARPGWGLGLGGYTF.

CDR3 amino acids: CSVAQGVGNTEAFF. CDR3 DNA sequence: TGCAGCGTTGCTCAGGGGGTGGGAAACACTGAAGCTTTCTTT. The chain has TRBV29-1 and TRBJ1-1; 7 nucleotides line up with TRBD1. J lost 2 bases, V lost 4 bases, and 7 bases had no gene match. The germline V gene has CDR1 SQVTM and CDR2 ANQGSEA. The CDR3 is 14 residues long.

DNA of the CDR3: TGCGCCAGCAGCCCGGGACTAGCGGGAGTAGTGACAGATACGCAGTATTTT. Its translation is CASSPGLAGVVTDTQYF. V usage is TRBV4-1 and J usage is TRBJ2-3; 14 positions match TRBD2. The V gene's germline CDR1 is MGHRA and CDR2 YSYEKL. Trimming took 4 bases from V and 3 from J; bases not matched to a gene: 6. The CDR3 has 17 residues.